The 15 T cell receptor beta chains reported below all come from one sample, sequenced in a study of blood T cell repertoires in COVID-19 (dated by TCRdb to about 2020). The library was generated by the immunoSEQ multiplex PCR assay. Drawn from immuneACCESS, this table holds only the in-frame rearrangements with V and J called that TCRdb kept. Clones are partly lost; checked studies trace under half to an unresolved V gene and leave the rest unexplained. The sample data list some 320,000 clones, and approximately 89% of these were observed just once. The ten largest clones represent 6.9% of the sample. The material sequenced was peripheral blood. The origin of the receptors is a woman aged 30 to 39 who had recovered from COVID-19.

The V call is TRBV19, the J call TRBJ1-3, with unresolved D. The V and J ends lost 1 base and 4 bases respectively, with 5 bases between them. In germline, CDR1 is LNHDA, CDR2 SQIVND (reference sequence). CDR3 length: 13 residues. CDR3 amino acids: CASSIVLGNTIYF. The CDR3 DNA sequence: TGTGCCAGTAGTATAGTCCTCGGAAACACCATATATTTT.

The chain has TRBV9 and TRBJ2-2; 10 bases match TRBD2. Per the germline V gene, CDR1 is SGDLS and CDR2 is YYNGEE. V shed 3 bases and J 0 bases; nucleotides not matched to a gene: 17. The CDR3 is 21 residues long. The CDR3 loop is CASSEGGLAGARGPNTGELFF. The CDR3 nucleotides are TGTGCCAGCAGCGAGGGAGGGCTAGCGGGGGCCAGGGGGCCGAACACCGGGGAGCTGTTTTTT.

The chain recombines TRBV9 with TRBJ2-2; D is ambiguous. The CDR3 covers 13 residues. Between the trimmed V and J ends, which lost 3 bases and 1 base, there was a span of 4 bases. Per germline, CDR1 SGDLS and CDR2 YYNGEE. CDR3 bases: TGTGCCAGCAGCGCTTGGAACACCGGGGAGCTGTTTTTT. It specifies CASSAWNTGELFF. The variable domain in full, with the rest retrieved from reference TRBV9 and TRBJ2-2, is DSGVTQTPKHLITATGQRVTLRCSPRSGDLSVYWYQQSLDQGLQFLIQYYNGEERAKGNILERFSAQQFPDLHSELNLSSLELGDSALYFCASSAWNTGELFFGEGSRLTVL.

The genes are TRBV4-2 and TRBJ1-2, with unresolved D. Germline V CDR1 and CDR2: LGHNA, YNFKEQ. The CDR3 is 15 amino acids. Trimming took off 8 bases at V and 3 bases at J, with 19 bases between the two ends. The CDR3 DNA follows: TGTGCCAGCGGAAAGGGAGAGGGCGCGGACTATGGCTACACCTTC. Its translation is CASGKGEGADYGYTF.

The rearrangement links TRBV27 to TRBJ2-1, with 11 bases matching TRBD2. V dropped 7 bases and J dropped 5; count of bases not matched to a gene: 7. This CDR3 has 15 amino acids. Germline V gene data show CDR1 as MNHEY and CDR2 as SMNVEV (reference sequence). CDR3 loop: CASTHGTSGNNEQFF. In DNA, the CDR3 is TGTGCCAGCACCCACGGGACTAGCGGAAACAATGAGCAGTTCTTC.

The chain employs TRBV19 and TRBJ1-3; unclear D gene. Between the trimmed V and J ends, which lost 6 bases and 2 bases, there was a span of 5 bases. This CDR3 spans 12 amino acids. Germline CDR1 reads LNHDA; CDR2 reads SQIVND (reference sequence). CDR3: CASSQAGNTIYF. CDR3 DNA: TGTGCCAGTAGCCAGGCTGGAAACACCATATATTTT.

The V and J genes are TRBV5-6 and TRBJ2-3; TRBD1 might be the D (5 bases). The CDR3 is made up of 15 amino acids. In germline, CDR1 is SGHDT, CDR2 YYEEEE. The V and J ends lost 4 bases and 0 bases respectively, with 12 bases between them. This chain's CDR3 is CASSPPTASTDTQYF. CDR3 DNA sequence: TGTGCCAGCAGCCCCCCGACAGCTAGCACAGATACGCAGTATTTT. Filled out from reference TRBV5-6 and TRBJ2-3, the complete variable domain reads DAGVTQSPTHLIKTRGQQVTLRCSPKSGHDTVSWYQQALGQGPQFIFQYYEEEERQRGNFPDRFSGHQFPNYSSELNVNALLLGDSALYLCASSPPTASTDTQYFGPGTRLTVL.

For the CDR3, the DNA is TGCAGTGCTAGTAAGCGGCGGAACACTGAAGCTTTCTTT. It specifies CSASKRRNTEAFF. The chain is built from TRBV20-1 and TRBJ1-1; D not certain. The CDR3 contains 13 residues. Germline CDR1 DFQATT, CDR2 SNEGSKA (reference sequence). Deletions cut 3 bases from V and 1 base from J, with 9 bases between.

This clone appeared once. The CDR3 DNA is TGTGCCAGCAGCTTTCTAGCGGGCGGTGGAGATACGCAGTATTTT. Residues: CASSFLAGGGDTQYF. V and J are TRBV7-9 and TRBJ2-3; 8 nucleotides agree with TRBD2. The CDR3 has 15 amino acids. V shed 3 bases and J 5 bases; nucleotides not matched to a gene: 7. The germline CDR1 and CDR2 sequences are SEHNR and FQNEAQ (reference sequence).

V is TRBV27 and J is TRBJ1-2; D is unclear. The CDR3 totals 12 residues. V lost 8 bases, J lost 2 bases, and 9 bases lay in between. Germline CDR1 reads MNHEY; CDR2 reads SMNVEV (reference sequence). The CDR3 nucleotides are TGTGCCAGCCGAACAGAGAACTATGGCTACACCTTC. Its protein is CASRTENYGYTF.

The V call is TRBV30, the J call TRBJ1-1; unclear D gene. The CDR3 length is 11 residues. V was shortened by 2 bases and J by 8 bases, with 9 bases between the two germline ends. Germline lookup yields CDR1 GTSNPN and CDR2 SVGIG (reference sequence). CDR3 sequence (DNA): TGTGCCTGGAGTCACACACCCGAAGCTTTCTTT. Translating it yields CAWSHTPEAFF.

The gene calls are TRBV5-1 and TRBJ2-2, with 9 bases lining up with TRBD1. CDR3 length: 16 amino acids. V shed 0 bases, J shed 4 bases, and the junction held 4 bases outside the gene matches. Germline V gene data show CDR1 as SGHRS and CDR2 as YFSETQ. The CDR3 loop reads CASSLGGQGSTGELFF. For the CDR3, the DNA is TGCGCCAGCAGCTTGGGGGGACAGGGAAGCACCGGGGAGCTGTTTTTT.

The V gene is TRBV7-9, the J gene TRBJ1-1, with D unresolved. The CDR3 runs 14 residues. CDR1 is SEHNR, CDR2 FQNEAQ, per germline (reference sequence). The V end lost 5 bases, the J end lost 3 bases, and 13 bases lay between the germline ends. The CDR3 coding sequence is TGTGCCAGCAGCCTGAGGGCAAAGGACACTGAAGCTTTCTTT. Residues: CASSLRAKDTEAFF.

The rearrangement joins TRBV5-5 to TRBJ1-5; 10 nucleotides align to TRBD1. With 3 bases clipped from V and 4 bases from J, the junction kept 1 base outside the gene matches. Germline-derived CDR1 and CDR2 are SGHKS and YYEKEE (reference sequence). CDR3 length: 14 residues. The CDR3 sequence: CASSSGQGNQPQHF. For the CDR3, the DNA is TGTGCCAGCAGCTCGGGACAGGGGAATCAGCCCCAGCATTTT.

V and J are TRBV9 and TRBJ2-1; 12 positions agree with TRBD2. The germline gives CDR1 SGDLS, CDR2 YYNGEE. V was clipped by 0 bases and J by 4 bases; unmatched bases: 8. The CDR3 runs to 18 residues. Here the CDR3 reads CASSVGTSGTAKYNEQFF. In nucleotides, the CDR3 is TGTGCCAGCAGCGTAGGGACTAGCGGGACCGCCAAGTACAATGAGCAGTTCTTC.